Sequencing of this T cell receptor beta chain was carried out in a study of T cell responses to AZD1222 COVID-19 vaccine. Sequencing used immunoSEQ multiplex PCR; TCRdb keeps in-frame clones, though not all of them. The table lists over 100,000 clones, roughly 90% of them singletons. Study-wide results and limits: Donors were chiefly white British, with a greater number of females, and clonal diversity was perhaps underestimated. Unmutated variant regions reportedly attract nearly half of all spike-specific TCRs.

The CDR3 runs 14 residues. Between the trimmed V and J ends, which lost 0 bases and 4 bases, there was a span of 10 bases. Germline V CDR1 and CDR2: SGHRS, YFSETQ. A word on this clone: Its cognate antigen is unknown.

The V call is TRBV5-1, the J call TRBJ1-1; unclear D gene. This sample comprised peripheral blood, obtained on day 0 of AZD1222 vaccination. The receptor's source is an adult in good health. The CDR3 reads CASSLETVGTEAFF. CDR3 nucleotides: TGCGCCAGCAGCTTGGAGACTGTGGGCACTGAAGCTTTCTTT.